These T cell receptor beta chains were read from a single sample in a study of T cell repertoires in cytomegalovirus infection. Their antigens remain unidentified. TCRdb reprocessed the reads via MiXCR and lists one record per CDR3 protein. The repertoire includes approximately 990,000 distinct CDR3 sequences, around 29% of them detected once, and over 13% sits in the top ten. The material sequenced was cultured CD8+ T cells from PBMCs, taken from culture after CMV antigen stimulation. The receptors stem from a human donor in good health (CMV status not recorded). Some clones in this sample may be carry-over from other donors' samples. Each CDR3 is given with its conserved first and last residue. Each record gives: V gene, J gene, CDR3 protein.

TRBV28,TRBJ2-5,CAGSLQLDRTQYF
TRBV11-3,TRBJ2-2,CASSLREGAVTGELFF
TRBV5-1,TRBJ1-1,CASSLSVGQGETEAFF
TRBV6-1,TRBJ1-6,CASSGYRDNSPLHF
TRBV27,TRBJ1-2,CASSLSPGWDGYTF
TRBV7-8,TRBJ2-1,CASTLPRGGEQFF
TRBV20-1,TRBJ1-1,CSASQGRTEAFF
TRBV6-1,TRBJ1-6,CASSELQVSYNSPLHF
TRBV4-1,TRBJ1-1,CASSQQQNTEAFF
TRBV5-1,TRBJ2-2,CASRPGQGAGELFF
TRBV7-6,TRBJ1-6,CASSLDGGDSPLHF
TRBV4-3,TRBJ2-1,CASSARDRYNEQFF
TRBV11-1,TRBJ2-3,CASSFGGRSTDTQYF
TRBV7-9,TRBJ2-1,CASSSLTSGDGWGNEQFF
TRBV29-1,TRBJ2-2,CSAQGGRNTGELFF
TRBV5-5,TRBJ1-2,CASSSSARANYGYTF
TRBV3-1,TRBJ2-7,CASSQVGHGGSHEQYF
TRBV20-1,TRBJ2-3,CSAPQDTQYF
TRBV9,TRBJ2-6,CASSPLRDSISGANVLTF
TRBV11-2,TRBJ1-2,CASSSMGILYGYTF
TRBV9,TRBJ2-2,CASSVGIVGTVNTGELFF
TRBV7-8,TRBJ1-2,CASSPQGNGYTF
TRBV2,TRBJ2-4,CASSVIVTSGTKNIQYF
TRBV7-3,TRBJ2-1,CASSLERSSYNEQFF
TRBV28,TRBJ2-3,CASSEDRRADTQYF
TRBV7-9,TRBJ2-3,CASRPPLAEPRDTQYF
TRBV12-3/TRBV12-4,TRBJ1-4,CASRDSSGEKLFF
TRBV7-2,TRBJ1-1,CASSSSKGMSFVNTEAFF
TRBV5-6,TRBJ2-2,CASSGQRDTGELFF
TRBV6-1,TRBJ1-5,CASSEARFVNQPQHF
TRBV7-6,TRBJ1-1,CASSLGETGGTEAFF
TRBV6-4,TRBJ2-1,CASSDSENVYNEQFF
TRBV12-3/TRBV12-4,TRBJ2-1,CASRRLGPRYNEQFF
TRBV28,TRBJ1-6,CASSLQVFNNSPLHF
TRBV7-2,TRBJ2-3,CASSLASGGRTDTQYF
TRBV6-5,TRBJ2-2,CASSYSVARLAPNTGELFF
TRBV20-1,TRBJ2-1,CSARDRGNNEQFF
TRBV12-3/TRBV12-4,TRBJ2-1,CASRPTSGGHNEQFF
TRBV12-3/TRBV12-4,TRBJ1-1,CASSWDRGRRTNTEAFF
TRBV7-2,TRBJ1-5,CASSPFRGAHQPQHF
TRBV12-3/TRBV12-4,TRBJ1-2,CASSLYRDSLYGYTF
TRBV7-9,TRBJ1-2,CASSPGQKGYTF